The TCR beta chain described here comes from a study of blood T cell repertoires in COVID-19. The wider study: COVID-19 samples collected from the United States, Italy and Spain covered acute and convalescent phases. The analysed material was cDNA or gDNA that came from T cells, B-cell-depleted T cells, or PBMCs.

The CDR3 totals 15 residues. CDR1 MNHNS and CDR2 SASEGT come from the germline V gene. Between the trimmed V and J ends, which lost 3 bases and 8 bases, there was a span of 19 bases. Original analysis: Quantification of nucleated cells was approximated via reference gene primer amplification. The repertoire was sequenced with immunoSEQ multiplex PCR; TCRdb's copy has only in-frame clones and lacks some. V and J calls and clone size are those listed in that table; D and trimming were worked out from the DNA. The sample yields about 36,000 clones, around 90% seen once. This receptor was taken from a man in his sixties with acute or convalescent COVID-19. The sample comprised peripheral blood. The V gene is TRBV6-1, the J gene TRBJ1-2; D remains unclear. CDR3 DNA sequence: TGTGCCAGCAGTGACCCCTTGTGGAGGTCAGGAGGCTACACCTTC. Translation gives CASSDPLWRSGGYTF.